The present T cell receptor (beta chain) was sequenced within a study of T cells after somatic rescue of genetic block. Profiled with immunoSEQ multiplex PCR; TCRdb holds only in-frame clones, not every one. The sample lists tens of thousands of clones; roughly 90% were seen once. This CDR3 has 15 residues. Trimming cost V 3 bases and J 2 bases, with 15 bases left between them. CDR1 is SGHDT, CDR2 YYEEEE, per germline. The sample comprised peripheral blood mononuclear cells (PBMCs). This chain connects TRBV5-6 to TRBJ2-7; D assignment may be TRBD1 or TRBD2 (5 bases each). The TCR sequence derives from a man aged 40-49 years. The CDR3 DNA sequence: TGTGCCAGCAGCTACCTCGGGACCCAAGCCTACGAGCAGTACTTC. Its protein product is CASSYLGTQAYEQYF.